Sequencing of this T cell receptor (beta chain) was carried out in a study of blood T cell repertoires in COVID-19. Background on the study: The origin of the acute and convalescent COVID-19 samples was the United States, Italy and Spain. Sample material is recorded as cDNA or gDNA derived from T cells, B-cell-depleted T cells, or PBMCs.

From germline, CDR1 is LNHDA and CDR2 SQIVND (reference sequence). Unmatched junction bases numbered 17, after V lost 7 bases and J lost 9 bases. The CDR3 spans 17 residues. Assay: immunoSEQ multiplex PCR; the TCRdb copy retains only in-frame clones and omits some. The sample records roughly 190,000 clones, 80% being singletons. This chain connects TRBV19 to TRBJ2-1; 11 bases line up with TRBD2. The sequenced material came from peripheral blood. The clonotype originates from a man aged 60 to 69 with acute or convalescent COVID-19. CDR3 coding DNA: TGTGCCAGTATGGGGTGGGGACTAGCGGTCTCTACATTTGAGCAGTTCTTC. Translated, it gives CASMGWGLAVSTFEQFF.